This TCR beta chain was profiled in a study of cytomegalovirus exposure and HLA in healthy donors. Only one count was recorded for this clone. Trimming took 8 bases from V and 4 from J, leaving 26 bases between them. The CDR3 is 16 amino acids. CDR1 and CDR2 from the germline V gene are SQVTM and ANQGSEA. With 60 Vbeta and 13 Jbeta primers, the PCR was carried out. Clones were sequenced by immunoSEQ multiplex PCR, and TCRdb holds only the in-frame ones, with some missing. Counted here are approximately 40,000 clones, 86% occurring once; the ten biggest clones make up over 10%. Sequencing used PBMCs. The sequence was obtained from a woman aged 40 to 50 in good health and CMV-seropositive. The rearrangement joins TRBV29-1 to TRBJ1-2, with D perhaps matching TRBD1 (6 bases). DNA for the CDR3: TGCAGCACATTAGCAGGTTTATTAGGGGGGGCCTATGGCTACACCTTC. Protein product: CSTLAGLLGGAYGYTF.